The clone carrying this T cell receptor (beta chain) came up a few times. Its specificity is unknown. A second about 7 to 11 cycle PCR used barcoded and J-beta primers. TCRdb itself ran the 5' RACE reads through MiXCR, one entry per CDR3 protein. The sample has 1.8 million or so distinct CDR3 sequences; more than 35% are singletons. The V gene's germline CDR1 is LNHNV and CDR2 YYDKDF (reference sequence). There are 15 residues in the CDR3. V was pared by 0 bases and J by 0 bases, with 8 bases between. The sample belongs to a study of blood T cells in healthy people across ages. Whole-study results and caveats: Lack of knowledge of donor CMV status possibly confounded expanded clonotype changes.

The sequenced sample was blood. The chain carries TRBV15 and TRBJ2-5; D unresolved. The receptor's source is a human donor in good health. The CDR3 sequence: CATSRDLLNQETQYF. The CDR3 DNA sequence: TGTGCCACCAGCAGAGATCTGTTAAACCAAGAGACCCAGTACTTC.